The table lists the clone carrying this T cell receptor (beta chain) with many counts. Its antigen is currently unknown. As for time point: persistent/refractory GD, antithyroid drugs over 5 years with positive TRAb. Making the TCR library involved RNA that had been extracted from PBMCs. This sample was included in a study of regulatory T cells in long-lasting Graves disease. Points from the study as a whole: The small sample size may have reduced accuracy.

TCR beta libraries were built with iRepertoire HTBI primers and Arm-PCR of CDR3 regions. TCRdb reanalysed the multiplex PCR reads using MiXCR and keeps one entry per CDR3 protein. The repertoire has around 460,000 distinct CDR3 sequences, 20% to 25% of them found once; the top ten carry approximately 14%. CDR1 and CDR2 from the germline V gene are MNHNS and SASEGT. The CDR3 covers 15 residues. V dropped 1 base and J dropped 5 bases, with 14 bases sitting between them. The TCR originated in a female donor with Graves disease. This chain links TRBV6-1 with TRBJ2-5; D is unresolved. The starting material was peripheral blood mononuclear cells (PBMCs), obtained when the disease was refractory, from a patient treated with antithyroid drugs. This CDR3 reads CASSEVVSDGETQYF. CDR3 in DNA: TGTGCCAGCAGTGAAGTTGTGTCGGATGGGGAGACCCAGTACTTC.